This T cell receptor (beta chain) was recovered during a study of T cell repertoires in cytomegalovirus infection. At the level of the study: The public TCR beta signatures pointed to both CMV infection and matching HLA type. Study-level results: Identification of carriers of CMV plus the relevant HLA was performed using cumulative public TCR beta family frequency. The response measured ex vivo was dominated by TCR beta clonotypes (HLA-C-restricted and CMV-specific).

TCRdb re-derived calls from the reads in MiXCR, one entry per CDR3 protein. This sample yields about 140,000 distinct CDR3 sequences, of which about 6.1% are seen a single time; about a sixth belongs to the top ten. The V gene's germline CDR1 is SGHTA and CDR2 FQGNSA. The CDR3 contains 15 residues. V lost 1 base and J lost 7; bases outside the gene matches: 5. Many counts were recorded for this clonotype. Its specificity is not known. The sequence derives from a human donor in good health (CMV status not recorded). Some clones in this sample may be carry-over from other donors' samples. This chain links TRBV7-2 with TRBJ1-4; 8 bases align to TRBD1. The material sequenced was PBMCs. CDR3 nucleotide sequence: TGTGCCAGCAGCTTAGATGCAGGGGGCGGTGAAAAACTGTTTTTT. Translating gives CASSLDAGGGEKLFF.